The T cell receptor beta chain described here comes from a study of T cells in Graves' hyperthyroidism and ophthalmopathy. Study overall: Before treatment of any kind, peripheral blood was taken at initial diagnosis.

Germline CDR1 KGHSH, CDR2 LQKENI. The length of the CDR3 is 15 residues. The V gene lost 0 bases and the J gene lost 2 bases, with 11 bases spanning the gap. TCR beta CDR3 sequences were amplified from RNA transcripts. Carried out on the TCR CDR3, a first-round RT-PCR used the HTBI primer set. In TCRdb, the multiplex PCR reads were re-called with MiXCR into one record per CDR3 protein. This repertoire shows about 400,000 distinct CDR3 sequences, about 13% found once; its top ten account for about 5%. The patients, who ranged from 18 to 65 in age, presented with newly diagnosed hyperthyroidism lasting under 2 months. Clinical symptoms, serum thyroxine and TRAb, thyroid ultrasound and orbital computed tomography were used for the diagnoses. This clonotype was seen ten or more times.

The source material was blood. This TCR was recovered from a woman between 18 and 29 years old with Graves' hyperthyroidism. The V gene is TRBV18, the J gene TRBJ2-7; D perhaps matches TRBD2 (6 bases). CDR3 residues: CASSPPTGVTYEQYF. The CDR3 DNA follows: TGTGCCAGCTCACCACCGACGGGAGTGACCTACGAGCAGTACTTC.